The subject of this entry is one T cell receptor (beta chain). Its antigen is not identified. The germline V and J ends were trimmed by 10 bases and 0 bases, with 11 bases remaining between them. Germline V CDR1 and CDR2: MNHNS, SASEGT. The CDR3 consists of 13 residues. An assay was performed, and its level was deep. Clones were read by immunoSEQ multiplex PCR, and TCRdb kept only the in-frame ones, dropping some. Of roughly 2.2 million clones listed, around 92% are singletons. These data originate in a study of shared clonotypes between healthy human individuals. About the study: The study used three CD4 naive, three CD4 memory, two CD8 naive and one CD8 memory plate per donor. The study, taken as a whole, reports: The study found lower generation probabilities in non-shared clonotypes than in those shared by all four donors. In general, naive subsets displayed greater estimated richness than memory subsets did.

This sequence joins TRBV6-1 and TRBJ2-3, with D hard to call. Sequencing input: naive CD4+ T cells from PBMCs. The sample's subset: CD45RA+ positively selected. This clonotype originated in a man aged 18 to 30 in good health. Some clones in this sample may be carry-over from other donors' samples. This CDR3 is CAIRTPSTDTQYF. DNA for the CDR3: TGTGCCATCCGTACCCCTAGCACAGATACGCAGTATTTT.